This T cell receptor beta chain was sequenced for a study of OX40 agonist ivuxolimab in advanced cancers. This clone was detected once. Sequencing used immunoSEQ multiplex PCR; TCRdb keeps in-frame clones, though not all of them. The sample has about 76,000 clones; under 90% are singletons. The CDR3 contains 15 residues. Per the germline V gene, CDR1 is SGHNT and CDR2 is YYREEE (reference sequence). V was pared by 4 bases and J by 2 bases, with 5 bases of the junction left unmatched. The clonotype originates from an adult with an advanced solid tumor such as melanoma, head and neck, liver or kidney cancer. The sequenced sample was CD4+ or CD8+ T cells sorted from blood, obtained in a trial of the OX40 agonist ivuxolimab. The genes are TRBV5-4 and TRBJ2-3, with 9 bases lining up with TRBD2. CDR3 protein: CASSLTSGNTDTQYF. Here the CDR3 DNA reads TGTGCCAGCAGCCTGACTAGCGGAAACACAGATACGCAGTATTTT.